Reported below is one TCR beta chain. The antigen remains undetermined. From 3500 ng of total RNA, each TCR library was prepared. With the 5' RACE reads reprocessed, TCRdb shows one record per CDR3 protein and no DNA. Seen in this sample are around 210,000 distinct CDR3 sequences; the ten most common clones hold roughly 8%. The data are from a study of monozygotic twins with inflammatory bowel disease. Study-wide results and caveats: TCRbeta diversity (inverse Simpson) was lower in IBD patients than in healthy co-twins.

The germline gives CDR1 SGHRS, CDR2 YFSETQ. The CDR3 has 16 residues. T cells were not sorted, and total RNA was isolated straight from whole blood. The sequence derives from a human donor with ulcerative colitis or Crohn's disease, or a healthy co-twin of an affected twin (not recorded which). The chain uses TRBV5-1 and TRBJ2-1. Material for sequencing was blood. The CDR3 reads CASSRTEGFTYNEQFF.